What follows is one TCR beta chain and its context. Its antigen specificity is not known. At one of its ends the junction is not consistent with the germline gene, which may arise from a read error. These data belong to a study of shared clonotypes between healthy human individuals (dated by TCRdb to the early 2020s). About the full investigation: The cohort comprised a couple of women and a few men aged 18 to 49 years. To estimate repertoire size and how much clonotype sharing occurs between individuals, the study deeply sequenced the blood TCR repertoires of roughly 5 healthy adults. Libraries were prepared and TCR repertoires were sequenced by different laboratories using diverse techniques, in order to increase sequencing depth and limit assay-specific biases. Leukapheresis yielded between about 0.85 and 10 billion PBMCs per donor.

TCR CDR3 regions were amplified from genomic DNA by multiplex PCR using the deep immunoSEQ assay. For each cell subset, the extracted genomic DNA was distributed evenly across all wells of several immunoSEQ 96-well plates, and each plate served as one replicate. Each replicate PCR for unsorted PBMC received around 330 ng genomic DNA, equal to 25,000 to 35,000 T cell genomes. Genomic DNA from unsorted PBMC was sequenced over ten immunoSEQ deep assay plates. Purified libraries were measured with a Qubit 3.0 fluorometer, size-checked on a Bioanalyzer 2100, and measured again with the KAPA Library Quantification kit. Every immunoSEQ 96-well plate was sequenced on a separate single-read 150-cycle Illumina NextSeq 550 flow cell. Processing in the source paper ran as follows. Because the immunoSEQ output included only junctional sequences and no quality scores, the filtering could not be the same as the filtering used for full-length reads. Sequences were annotated with PyIR, a Python wrapper for IgBLAST v1.9, and V/J genes and CDR3 were assigned using IMGT germline references. Reads were removed for weak V/J assignments (E-value above 1e-6), missing CDR3, stop codons, out-of-frame junctions, or ambiguous translated residues. V3J clonotypes were defined as sequences sharing an identical inferred V gene, J gene, and CDR3 amino acid sequence. To compute the percentage overlap between repertoires, the number of shared unique clonotypes was divided by the size of the smaller repertoire. Richness of each repertoire was evaluated using RTK rarefaction, the Chao1 estimator, and Recon v2.1 estimates of unobserved clonotypes. Here the immuneACCESS table is served through TCRdb, limited to in-frame sequences with V and J called. Missing clones are a known gap in these copies; in checked studies unresolved V genes cover under half, and the rest lacks a known reason. That table furnishes V, J and clone size, whereas the DNA furnished D and trimming. The sample contains about half a million clones, around 80% of them found a single time. The ten largest clones add up to roughly 12% of the sample.

Its CDR3 holds 11 amino acids, cysteine through phenylalanine. The kept DNA is CDR3 alone, 33 bases in frame from the first base. CDR1 and CDR2 are read off the germline V gene as SNHLY and FYNNEI. The donors were healthy, HIV-negative adults who had no recently reported acute infections or vaccinations. All donors were Caucasian adults living in Nashville, Tennessee, USA. For unsorted samples, approximately 81 million PBMCs were counted, and genomic DNA was extracted using the QIAamp DNA Blood Mini kit. Blood was collected by leukapheresis, and PBMCs were isolated by Ficoll-Histopaque density gradient centrifugation and then cryopreserved in liquid nitrogen vapor phase. Broad study findings and their caveats: Because the study included only a small number of donors, the genetic and exposure-history diversity represented was limited. Pairwise subsampling indicated that sequencing depth was expected to affect the degree of clonotype sharing among donors. Sampling was restricted to blood, and TCR repertoires in tissues likely differ from the TCR repertoires found in blood.

The sequence links TRBV2 to TRBJ2-7; the D gene identity is not certain. What was sequenced was PBMCs. The TCR comes from a woman in her forties in good health. Some clones in this sample may be carry-over from other donors' samples. The CDR3: CANSLDGEQYF. The DNA sequence is given as TGTGCCAACAGTCTAGACGGCGAGCAGTACTTC.